A selection of T cell receptor beta chains follows, all from one sample in a study of T-cell reconstitution after alpha-beta-depleted transplantation in children. TCRdb used MiXCR to reprocess the PCR reads, holding one entry per CDR3 protein. The table shows 190,000 or so distinct CDR3 sequences, with roughly 7.5% occurring only once. Here the sequenced sample was PBMCs from the stem cell graft donor, taken from the stem cell graft. Receptors originate from a human donor who donated a stem cell graft to a child with Wiskott-Aldrich syndrome. Both conserved end residues are part of each CDR3. D genes are given only for firm matches. Expanded clones get a size class; other rows say once, few or many, or leave the size out.

j_call v_call d_call clone_size cdr3_aa cdr3_nt
TRBJ2-1 TRBV20-1 TRBD2 many CSASLSGRLLPEQFF TGCAGTGCTAGTCTTAGCGGGAGGCTTCTTCCTGAGCAGTTCTTC
TRBJ1-2 TRBV19 . many CASTYSPQGHGYTF TGTGCCAGTACCTATTCTCCACAGGGCCATGGCTACACCTTC
TRBJ2-1 TRBV12-3/TRBV12-4 TRBD2 many CATSVWGFSGSSYNEQFF TGTGCCACCTCGGTCTGGGGGTTTAGCGGGAGCTCCTACAATGAGCAGTTCTTC
TRBJ2-7 TRBV4-3 . . CASSQGTAPYEQYF TGCGCCAGCAGCCAAGGGACAGCTCCCTACGAGCAGTACTTC
TRBJ2-5 TRBV5-1 . many CASSPWGETQYF TGCGCCAGCAGCCCGTGGGGTGAGACCCAGTACTTC
TRBJ2-1 TRBV20-1 TRBD2 many CSARRGLAGGSEFF TGCAGTGCTAGACGGGGACTAGCGGGAGGGAGTGAGTTCTTC
TRBJ2-3 TRBV10-3 . many CAISEPGTYGDTQYF TGTGCCATCAGTGAGCCCGGGACCTACGGAGATACGCAGTATTTT
TRBJ2-2 TRBV12-3/TRBV12-4 TRBD2 many CASSLLPAAGGSGELFF TGTGCCAGCAGTTTACTTCCTGCAGCGGGGGGCAGCGGGGAGCTGTTTTTT
TRBJ2-1 TRBV5-1 . many CASSRWSNDYNEQFF TGCGCCAGCAGTCGGTGGAGCAACGACTACAATGAGCAGTTCTTC
TRBJ2-1 TRBV5-1 . few CASRTGPPSSYNEQFF TGCGCCAGCAGGACGGGCCCCCCAAGCTCCTACAATGAGCAGTTCTTC